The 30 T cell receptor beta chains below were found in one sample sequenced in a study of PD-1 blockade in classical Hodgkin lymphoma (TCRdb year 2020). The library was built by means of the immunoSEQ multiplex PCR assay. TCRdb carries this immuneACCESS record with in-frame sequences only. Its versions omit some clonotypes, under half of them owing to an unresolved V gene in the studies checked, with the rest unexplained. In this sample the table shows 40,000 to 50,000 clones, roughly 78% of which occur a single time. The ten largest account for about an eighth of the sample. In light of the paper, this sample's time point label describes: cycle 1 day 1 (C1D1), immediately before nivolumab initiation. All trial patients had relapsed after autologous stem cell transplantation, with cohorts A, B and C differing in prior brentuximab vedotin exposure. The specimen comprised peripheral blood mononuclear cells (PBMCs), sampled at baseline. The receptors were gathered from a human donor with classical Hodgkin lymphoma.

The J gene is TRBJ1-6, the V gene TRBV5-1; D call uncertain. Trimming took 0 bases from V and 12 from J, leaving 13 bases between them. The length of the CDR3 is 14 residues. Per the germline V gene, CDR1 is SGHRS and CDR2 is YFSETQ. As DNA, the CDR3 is TGCGCCAGCAGCTTGGGCAGCGGACCGCAACCCCTCCACTTT. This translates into CASSLGSGPQPLHF.

CDR3 loop: CASSSGRGVRSGELFF. DNA for the CDR3: TGCGCCAGCAGCTCTGGGAGGGGAGTCAGGTCCGGGGAGCTGTTTTTT. This chain joins TRBV5-1 and TRBJ2-2; the match to TRBD2 covers 7 bases. This CDR3 is 16 amino acids long. Germline CDR1 reads SGHRS; CDR2 reads YFSETQ. J was trimmed by 6 bases and V by 3 bases; bases with no gene match: 11.

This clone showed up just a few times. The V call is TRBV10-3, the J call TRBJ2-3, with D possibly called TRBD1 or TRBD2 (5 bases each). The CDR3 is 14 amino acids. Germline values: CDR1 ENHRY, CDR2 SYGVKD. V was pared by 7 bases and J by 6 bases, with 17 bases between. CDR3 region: CAIKRGHKEDTQYF. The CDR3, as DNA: TGTGCCATCAAGAGGGGCCACAAGGAGGATACGCAGTATTTT.

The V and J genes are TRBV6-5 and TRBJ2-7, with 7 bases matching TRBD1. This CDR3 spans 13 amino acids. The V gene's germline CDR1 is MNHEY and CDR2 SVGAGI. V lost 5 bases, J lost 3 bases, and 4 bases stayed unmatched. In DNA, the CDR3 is TGTGCCAGCAGTAGGGGGCTAGACTACGAGCAGTACTTC. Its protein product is CASSRGLDYEQYF.

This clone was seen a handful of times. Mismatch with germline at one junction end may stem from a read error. The CDR3 DNA reads as TGCAGCGTCGAAGAGCGGACCCTGGGGGGCTACACCTTC. This encodes CSVEERTLGGYTF. The chain joins TRBV29-1 to TRBJ1-2; D not certain. The CDR3 is 13 residues long. Germline V gene sequence: CDR1 SQVTM, CDR2 ANQGSEA.

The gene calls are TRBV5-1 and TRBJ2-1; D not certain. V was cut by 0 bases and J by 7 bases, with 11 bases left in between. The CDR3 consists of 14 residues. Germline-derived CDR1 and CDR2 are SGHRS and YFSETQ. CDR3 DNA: TGCGCCAGCAGCTTGGTGGGCAGTGGGAATGAGCAGTTCTTC. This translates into CASSLVGSGNEQFF.

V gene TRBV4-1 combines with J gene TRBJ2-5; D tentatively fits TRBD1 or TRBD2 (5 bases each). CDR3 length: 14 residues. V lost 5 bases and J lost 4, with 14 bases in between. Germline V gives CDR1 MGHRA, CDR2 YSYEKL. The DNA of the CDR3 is TGCGCCAGCAGCATCCCCGGGACGGCAGAGACCCAGTACTTC. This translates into CASSIPGTAETQYF.

CDR3 sequence (DNA): TGTGCCAGCAGCCTCCTCCCCGACAGGGGTTACGAGCAGTACTTC. It yields the protein CASSLLPDRGYEQYF. V gene TRBV7-2 combines with J gene TRBJ2-7, with 8 bases lining up with TRBD1. This CDR3 comprises 15 residues. Looked up from germline, CDR1 is SGHTA and CDR2 is FQGNSA. V shed 5 bases, J shed 4 bases, and the junction held 10 bases outside the gene matches.

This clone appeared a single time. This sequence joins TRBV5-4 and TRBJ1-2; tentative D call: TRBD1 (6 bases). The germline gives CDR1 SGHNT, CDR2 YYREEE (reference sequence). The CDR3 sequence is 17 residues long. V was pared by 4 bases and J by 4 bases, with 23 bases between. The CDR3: CASSPGGLGGVPYGYTF. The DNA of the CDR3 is TGTGCCAGCAGCCCCGGAGGCCTAGGGGGGGTTCCCTATGGCTACACCTTC.

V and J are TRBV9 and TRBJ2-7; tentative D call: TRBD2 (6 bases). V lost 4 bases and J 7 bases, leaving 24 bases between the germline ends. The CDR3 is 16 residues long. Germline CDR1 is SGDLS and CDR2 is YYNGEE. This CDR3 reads CASSPRSKGLGGEQYF. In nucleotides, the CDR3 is TGTGCCAGCAGCCCCCGTAGTAAGGGACTCGGTGGTGAGCAGTACTTC. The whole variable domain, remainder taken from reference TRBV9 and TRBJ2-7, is DSGVTQTPKHLITATGQRVTLRCSPRSGDLSVYWYQQSLDQGLQFLIQYYNGEERAKGNILERFSAQQFPDLHSELNLSSLELGDSALYFCASSPRSKGLGGEQYFGPGTRLTVT.

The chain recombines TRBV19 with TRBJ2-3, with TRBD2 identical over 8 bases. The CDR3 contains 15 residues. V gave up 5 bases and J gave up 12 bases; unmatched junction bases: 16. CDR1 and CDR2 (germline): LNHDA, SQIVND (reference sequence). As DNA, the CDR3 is TGTGCCAGTAGTCGAAGCGGGGGTACGGAGATAGCTCAGTATTTT. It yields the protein CASSRSGGTEIAQYF.

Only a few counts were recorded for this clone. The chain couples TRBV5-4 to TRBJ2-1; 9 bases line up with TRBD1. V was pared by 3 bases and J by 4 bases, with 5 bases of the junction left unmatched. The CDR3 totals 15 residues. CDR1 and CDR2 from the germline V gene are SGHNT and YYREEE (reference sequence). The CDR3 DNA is TGTGCCAGCAGCTATGGACAGGGGTCTTACAATGAGCAGTTCTTC. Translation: CASSYGQGSYNEQFF.

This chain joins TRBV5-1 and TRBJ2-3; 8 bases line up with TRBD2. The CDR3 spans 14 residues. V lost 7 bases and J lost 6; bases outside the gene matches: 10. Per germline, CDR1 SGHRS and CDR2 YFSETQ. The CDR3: CASRRSGAEDTQYF. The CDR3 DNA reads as TGCGCCAGCCGGCGTAGCGGGGCGGAGGATACGCAGTATTTT.

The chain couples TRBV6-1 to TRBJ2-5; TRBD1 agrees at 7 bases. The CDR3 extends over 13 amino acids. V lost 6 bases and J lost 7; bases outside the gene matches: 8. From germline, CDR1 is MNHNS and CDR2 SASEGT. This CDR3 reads CASRGTADGTQYF. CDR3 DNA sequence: TGTGCCAGCAGGGGGACAGCGGACGGGACCCAGTACTTC.

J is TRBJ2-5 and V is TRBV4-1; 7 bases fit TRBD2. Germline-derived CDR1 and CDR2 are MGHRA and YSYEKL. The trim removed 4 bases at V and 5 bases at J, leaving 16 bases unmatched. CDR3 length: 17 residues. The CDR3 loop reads CASSRTLAVTRGETQYF. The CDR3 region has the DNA TGCGCCAGCAGCCGAACCCTAGCGGTCACACGAGGGGAGACCCAGTACTTC.

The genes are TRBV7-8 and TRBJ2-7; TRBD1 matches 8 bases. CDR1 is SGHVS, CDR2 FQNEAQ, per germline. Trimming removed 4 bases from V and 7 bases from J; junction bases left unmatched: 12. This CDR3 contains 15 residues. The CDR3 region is CASSSTLDRVGEQYF. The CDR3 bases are TGTGCCAGCAGCTCAACCTTGGACAGGGTGGGTGAGCAGTACTTC.

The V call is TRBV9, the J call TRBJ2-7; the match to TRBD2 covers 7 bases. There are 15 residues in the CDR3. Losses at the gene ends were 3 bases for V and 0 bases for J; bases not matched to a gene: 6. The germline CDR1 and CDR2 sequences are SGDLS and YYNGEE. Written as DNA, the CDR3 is TGTGCCAGCAGCGCAAGCGGGGTTCACTCCTACGAGCAGTACTTC. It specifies CASSASGVHSYEQYF.

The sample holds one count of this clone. The CDR3 sequence: CASGTQGAHTGELFF. For the CDR3, the DNA is TGTGCCAGCGGAACTCAGGGGGCCCACACCGGGGAGCTGTTTTTT. This chain links TRBV11-1 with TRBJ2-2; 8 positions match TRBD1. The germline gives CDR1 SGHAT, CDR2 FQDESV (reference sequence). The V and J ends lost 8 bases and 3 bases, in that order; junction bases with no gene match: 8. The CDR3 sequence is 15 residues long.

The DNA for the CDR3 is TGTGCCAGCAGCTCCACCATGGGGGGGGTCGGCTACACCTTC. This codes for CASSSTMGGVGYTF. The chain joins TRBV6-1 to TRBJ1-2; D is perhaps TRBD1 (5 bases). V was clipped by 6 bases and J by 8 bases, with 19 bases between them. Germline V gene data show CDR1 as MNHNS and CDR2 as SASEGT. This CDR3 spans 14 amino acids.

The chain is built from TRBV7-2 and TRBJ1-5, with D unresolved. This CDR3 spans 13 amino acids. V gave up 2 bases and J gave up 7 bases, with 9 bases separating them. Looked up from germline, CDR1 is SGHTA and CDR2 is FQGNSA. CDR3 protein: CASSLSFIQPQHF. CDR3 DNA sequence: TGTGCCAGCAGCTTAAGTTTTATCCAGCCCCAGCATTTT.

The CDR3 here is CASSFGAGAAYEQYF. The CDR3 coding sequence is TGCGCCAGCAGCTTTGGGGCAGGGGCCGCGTACGAGCAGTACTTC. The rearrangement joins TRBV5-1 to TRBJ2-7, with a tentative D call TRBD1 (6 bases). Per germline, CDR1 SGHRS and CDR2 YFSETQ. The CDR3 has 15 residues. With 2 bases removed from V and 4 bases from J, the gap between germline ends came to 16 bases.

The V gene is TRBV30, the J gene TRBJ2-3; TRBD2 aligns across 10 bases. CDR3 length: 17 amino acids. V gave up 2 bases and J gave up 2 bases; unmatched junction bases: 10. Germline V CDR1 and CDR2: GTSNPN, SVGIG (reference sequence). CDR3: CAWSSQLAGEFTDTQYF. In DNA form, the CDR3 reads TGTGCCTGGAGTAGCCAGCTAGCGGGGGAGTTCACAGATACGCAGTATTTT.

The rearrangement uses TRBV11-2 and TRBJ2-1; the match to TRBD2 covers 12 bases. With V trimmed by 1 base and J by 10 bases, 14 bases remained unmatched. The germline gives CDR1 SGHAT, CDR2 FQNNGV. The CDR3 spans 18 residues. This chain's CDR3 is CASSLAGLAGGRQGEQFF. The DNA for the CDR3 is TGTGCCAGCAGCTTAGCAGGCCTAGCGGGGGGGAGGCAAGGCGAGCAGTTCTTC.

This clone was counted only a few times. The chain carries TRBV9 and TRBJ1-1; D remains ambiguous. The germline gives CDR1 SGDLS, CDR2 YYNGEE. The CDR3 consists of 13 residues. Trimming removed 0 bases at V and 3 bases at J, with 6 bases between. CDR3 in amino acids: CASSVGGDTEAFF. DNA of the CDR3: TGTGCCAGCAGCGTAGGCGGGGACACTGAAGCTTTCTTT.

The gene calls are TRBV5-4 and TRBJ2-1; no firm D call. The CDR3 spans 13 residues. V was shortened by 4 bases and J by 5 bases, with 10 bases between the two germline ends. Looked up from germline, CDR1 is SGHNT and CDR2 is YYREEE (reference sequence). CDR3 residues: CASSAQGNNEQFF. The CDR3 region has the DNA TGTGCCAGCAGCGCCCAAGGGAACAATGAGCAGTTCTTC. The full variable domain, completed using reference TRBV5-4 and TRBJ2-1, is ETGVTQSPTHLIKTRGQQVTLRCSSQSGHNTVSWYQQALGQGPQFIFQYYREEENGRGNFPPRFSGLQFPNYSSELNVNALELDDSALYLCASSAQGNNEQFFGPGTRLTVL.

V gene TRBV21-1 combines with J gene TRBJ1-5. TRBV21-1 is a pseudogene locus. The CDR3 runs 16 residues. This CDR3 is CAARLGREYSNQPQHF. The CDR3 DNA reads TGTGCCGCGCGCCTGGGGCGGGAGTATAGCAATCAGCCCCAGCATTTT.

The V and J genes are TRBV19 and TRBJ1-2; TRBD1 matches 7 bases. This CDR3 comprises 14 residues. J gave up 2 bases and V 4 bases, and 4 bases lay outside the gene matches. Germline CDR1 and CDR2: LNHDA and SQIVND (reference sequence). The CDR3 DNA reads TGTGCCAGTAGTAGGCCAGGGGGAAACTATGGCTACACCTTC. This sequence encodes CASSRPGGNYGYTF.

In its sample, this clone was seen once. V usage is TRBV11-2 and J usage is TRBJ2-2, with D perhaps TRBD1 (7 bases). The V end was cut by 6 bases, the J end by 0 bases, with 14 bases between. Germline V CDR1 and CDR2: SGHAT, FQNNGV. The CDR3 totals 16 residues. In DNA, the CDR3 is TGTGCCAGCAGTCGCAGGGGGGCTGCGAACACCGGGGAGCTGTTTTTT. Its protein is CASSRRGAANTGELFF.

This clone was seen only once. Here the CDR3 reads CASSPARDLYNEQFF. In nucleotides, the CDR3 is TGTGCCAGCTCACCGGCCAGGGACTTATACAATGAGCAGTTCTTC. The rearrangement joins TRBV18 to TRBJ2-1; TRBD2 might be the D (6 bases). The CDR3 covers 15 residues. Germline assignment: CDR1 KGHSH and CDR2 LQKENI. The V gene lost 3 bases and the J gene lost 4 bases, with 13 bases spanning the gap.

CDR3 sequence (DNA): TGTGCCAGCAGTGAAGCAGGGGTGGAAGAGACCCAGTACTTC. This sequence encodes CASSEAGVEETQYF. The chain uses TRBV2 and TRBJ2-5; D is possibly TRBD1 (5 bases). This CDR3 spans 14 amino acids. V was shortened by 0 bases and J by 3 bases, with 8 bases between the two germline ends. Germline CDR1 is SNHLY and CDR2 is FYNNEI.